The rows below give T cell receptor beta chains drawn from one sample of a study of T cells in Graves' hyperthyroidism and ophthalmopathy. TCRdb reprocessed the multiplex PCR reads via MiXCR and lists one record per CDR3 protein. Here the sample spans some 340,000 distinct CDR3 sequences, approximately 13% being singletons. What was sequenced was blood. Receptors were obtained from a woman in her 40s with Graves' ophthalmopathy. Each CDR3 is given with its conserved first and last residue. D genes are given only for firm matches. A clone size is listed for some rows: how often the clone was seen (once, few, many), or a class if it is expanded.

v_call,j_call,clone_size,d_call,cdr3_aa,cdr3_nt
TRBV19,TRBJ1-5,many,-,CASRRDSGNQPQHF,TGTGCCAGTAGACGTGATAGTGGCAATCAGCCCCAGCATTTT
TRBV5-1,TRBJ2-1,-,-,CASRQRERGSGEQFF,TGCGCCAGCAGACAACGTGAGAGGGGATCGGGTGAGCAGTTCTTC
TRBV19,TRBJ1-1,-,TRBD1,CASSHRGQGTEAFF,TGTGCCAGTAGTCACAGGGGGCAGGGAACTGAAGCTTTCTTT
TRBV10-3,TRBJ1-2,many,TRBD1,CAISDPDRVNDYTF,TGTGCCATCAGTGACCCGGACAGGGTTAACGACTACACCTTC
TRBV7-9,TRBJ2-6,few,-,CASSFLAISSGANVLTF,TGTGCCAGCAGCTTTTTGGCGATCAGCTCTGGGGCCAACGTCCTGACTTTC
TRBV27,TRBJ1-6,-,TRBD1,CAGAQGAGSPLHF,TGTGCCGGCGCCCAGGGGGCTGGTTCACCCCTCCACTTT
TRBV6-1,TRBJ2-1,many,TRBD2,CASSPGTSGTYEQFF,TGTGCCAGCAGCCCTGGGACTAGCGGGACATATGAGCAGTTCTTC
TRBV28,TRBJ2-7,few,-,CASSLKVPYEQYF,TGTGCCAGCAGTTTAAAGGTACCCTACGAGCAGTACTTC
TRBV7-8,TRBJ2-7,-,-,CASSPQPGDGYEQYF,TGTGCCAGCAGCCCCCAGCCGGGGGACGGTTACGAGCAGTACTTC
TRBV2,TRBJ1-5,many,-,CASREQGLGNQPQHF,TGTGCCAGCAGGGAACAGGGACTAGGCAATCAGCCCCAGCATTTT
TRBV24-1,TRBJ1-1,few,-,CATSRGYEAFF,TGTGCCACCTCGAGGGGATATGAAGCTTTCTTT
TRBV27,TRBJ2-2,-,-,CASSSLRGTGELFF,TGTGCCAGCAGTTCCCTCAGGGGCACCGGGGAGCTGTTTTTT
TRBV10-3,TRBJ2-2,many,TRBD2,CAISEWLAVNTGELFF,TGTGCCATCAGCGAGTGGCTAGCGGTGAACACCGGGGAGCTGTTTTTT
TRBV2,TRBJ1-5,many,-,CASSERTSNQPQHF,TGTGCCAGCAGTGAAAGGACTAGCAATCAGCCCCAGCATTTT
TRBV27,TRBJ2-5,many,-,CASSPYDQETQYF,TGTGCCAGCAGCCCATACGACCAAGAGACCCAGTACTTC
TRBV19,TRBJ2-1,-,TRBD1,CASSIGTGYYEQFF,TGTGCCAGTAGTATCGGGACAGGGTACTATGAGCAGTTCTTC
TRBV3-1,TRBJ1-2,few,-,CASSPPGDTFYYGYTF,TGTGCCAGCAGCCCCCCCGGGGACACCTTCTACTATGGCTACACCTTC
TRBV12-3/TRBV12-4,TRBJ1-4,many,TRBD1,CASTYIGGTGPGKLFF,TGTGCCAGCACCTACATCGGGGGGACAGGTCCTGGAAAACTGTTTTTT
TRBV6-6,TRBJ1-6,many,-,CASSYLFSSDSPLHF,TGTGCCAGCAGTTACTTGTTCAGCTCGGATTCACCCCTCCACTTT
TRBV10-1,TRBJ1-5,many,-,CASSPTREGQPQHF,TGCGCCAGCAGTCCTACCAGGGAGGGTCAGCCCCAGCATTTT
TRBV2,TRBJ2-2,many,TRBD2,CASSMGLADTGELFF,TGTGCCAGCAGCATGGGACTAGCGGACACCGGGGAGCTGTTTTTT
TRBV9,TRBJ2-4,many,-,CASSPRWGGNIQYF,TGTGCCAGCAGCCCTAGGTGGGGTGGAAACATTCAGTACTTC
TRBV27,TRBJ1-5,many,-,CASSEKPYSNQPQHF,TGTGCCAGCAGTGAAAAACCCTATAGCAATCAGCCCCAGCATTTT
TRBV3-1,TRBJ2-3,few,-,CASTQENTQYF,TGTGCCAGCACACAGGAGAATACGCAGTATTTT
TRBV2,TRBJ1-1,many,-,CASSGGEETEAFF,TGTGCCAGCAGTGGCGGCGAAGAGACTGAAGCTTTCTTT
TRBV30,TRBJ2-2,-,-,CAWHFGTVTGELFF,TGTGCCTGGCACTTTGGGACGGTCACCGGGGAGCTGTTTTTT